The table lists the clone carrying this T cell receptor beta chain with a few counts. The V end lost 9 bases, the J end lost 4 bases, and 10 bases lay between the germline ends. This CDR3 contains 11 residues. This entry comes from a study of blood T cell repertoires in COVID-19. About the research overall: Spain, Italy and the United States supplied samples that represented acute and convalescent COVID-19. T cells, B-cell-depleted T cells, or PBMCs supplied cDNA or gDNA.

During active infection, Seattle patients enrolled and were then monitored through disease. Original handling: Amplification of reference gene primers was used by the study to estimate nucleated cell counts. Sequenced by immunoSEQ multiplex PCR; TCRdb stores in-frame clones only, minus some. The D gene and trimming were derived from the DNA, and the V and J assignments and clone size from that table. The sample contains 250,000 to 300,000 clones, about 87% of which appear only once. The chain joins TRBV23-1 to TRBJ2-7, with a weak D call TRBD2 (5 bases). TRBV23-1 is an ORF; its function is uncertain. The receptor was derived from a woman aged 70-85 years with COVID-19, enrolled during active disease. Input material: peripheral blood. This CDR3 is CARRVAYEQYF. The DNA of the CDR3 is TGCGCCAGGAGGGTAGCATACGAGCAGTACTTC.